Listed below are T cell receptor beta chains from one sample, sequenced in a study of blood T cell repertoires in COVID-19. Assay used: immunoSEQ multiplex PCR; TCRdb lists only in-frame clones, some missing. The data hold roughly 49,000 clones, with approximately 91% observed a single time. The sequenced sample was peripheral blood. These receptors came from a human donor in a cohort sampled during active COVID-19. Each CDR3 is given with its conserved first and last residue. A D gene is named only where the DNA matches it firmly. Expanded clones are given a class, and other clones once, few, many or no size at all.

j_gene	abundance	len	v_gene	d_gene	CDR3nt	CDR3aa
TRBJ1-6	once	15	TRBV4-1	NA	TGCGCCAGCAGCCAAGAGGGAGGATATAATTCACCCCTCCACTTT	CASSQEGGYNSPLHF
TRBJ1-4	NA	15	TRBV4-3	TRBD1	TGCGCCAGCAGCCGCCGACAGGGAACGAATGAAAAACTGTTTTTT	CASSRRQGTNEKLFF
TRBJ2-2	NA	14	TRBV11-3	NA	TGTGCCAGCAGCTTGGTCGGGAACACCGGGGAGCTGTTTTTT	CASSLVGNTGELFF
TRBJ2-3	NA	13	TRBV6-4	NA	TGTGCCACCCGGGATCTCATCACAGATACGCAGTATTTT	CATRDLITDTQYF
TRBJ2-1	NA	15	TRBV6-6	NA	TGTGCCAGCAGGCCCGGGTACGAGCGGTACAATGAGCAGTTCTTC	CASRPGYERYNEQFF
TRBJ2-7	NA	18	TRBV6-1	NA	TGTGCCAGCAGTGAAGTTTTCAGGGGAGGGGGAATTGGGTACGAGCAGTACTTC	CASSEVFRGGGIGYEQYF
TRBJ1-1	NA	12	TRBV29-1	NA	TGCAGCGTCAAAGGGGGGAACACTGAAGCTTTCTTT	CSVKGGNTEAFF
TRBJ2-3	NA	19	TRBV4-1	TRBD2	TGCGCCAGCAGCCTCGGGACTAGCGGGGGGGCAAGTAGCACAGATACGCAGTATTTT	CASSLGTSGGASSTDTQYF
TRBJ2-2	NA	14	TRBV19	NA	TGTGCCAGTAGAAGACAGGAGAACACCGGGGAGCTGTTTTTT	CASRRQENTGELFF
TRBJ2-5	NA	16	TRBV19	NA	TGTGCCAGTAGTATAGGACCCGGGCGGACTCAAGAGACCCAGTACTTC	CASSIGPGRTQETQYF
TRBJ1-2	NA	14	TRBV7-2	NA	TGTGCCAGCAGCTTAGGCCCAGGGAACTATGGCTACACCTTC	CASSLGPGNYGYTF
TRBJ1-1	once	15	TRBV28	TRBD1	TGTGCCAGCAGTTCAAGCGGCAGGGGGAAGACTGAAGCTTTCTTT	CASSSSGRGKTEAFF
TRBJ2-1	NA	16	TRBV4-1	TRBD1	TGCGCCAGCAGCGAATCCGGGACAGGGAACTACAATGAGCAGTTCTTC	CASSESGTGNYNEQFF
TRBJ1-1	NA	14	TRBV19	NA	TGTGCCAGTAGTATGCAGGGCGGTATCACTGAAGCTTTCTTT	CASSMQGGITEAFF
TRBJ2-3	NA	16	TRBV29-1	TRBD2	TGCAGCGTTGGCCGGGGGGGTAAGCTAGACACAGATACGCAGTATTTT	CSVGRGGKLDTDTQYF
TRBJ2-3	NA	14	TRBV5-1	TRBD1	TGCGCCAGCAGCTCCGGGACAGGGTCAGATACGCAGTATTTT	CASSSGTGSDTQYF
TRBJ2-7	NA	18	TRBV9	TRBD2	TGTGCCAGCAGCCCCCGGGGTAGCGGGGGCACCCTCTCCTACGAGCAGTACTTC	CASSPRGSGGTLSYEQYF
TRBJ1-1	NA	15	TRBV24-1	NA	TGTGCCACCAGTGATTCGCGTTCAGGGAACACTGAAGCTTTCTTT	CATSDSRSGNTEAFF
TRBJ2-3	NA	13	TRBV9	TRBD1	TGTGCCAGCAGCTCCGACAGGGGGTTTACGCAGTATTTT	CASSSDRGFTQYF
TRBJ1-5	once	16	TRBV6-1	TRBD1	TGTGCCAGCAGTGACCAACAGGGGTCTTATAGTCAGCCCCAGCATTTT	CASSDQQGSYSQPQHF
TRBJ2-3	NA	15	TRBV6-5	NA	TGTGCCAGCAGCCAAGACTTACGCGGCACAGATACGCAGTATTTT	CASSQDLRGTDTQYF
TRBJ2-7	NA	14	TRBV3-1/TRBV3-2	TRBD2	TGTGCCAGCAGCCCCTCCGGGAGGCACTACGAGCAGTACTTC	CASSPSGRHYEQYF
TRBJ1-2	once	13	TRBV11-3	NA	TGTGCCAGCAGCTTAGACCCAGGGTATGGCTACACCTTC	CASSLDPGYGYTF
TRBJ2-6	NA	16	TRBV7-9	NA	TGTGCCAGCAGCTTAAAGGGGTACTCTGGGGCCAACGTCCTGACTTTC	CASSLKGYSGANVLTF
TRBJ1-5	few	13	TRBV18	NA	TGTGCCAGCTCACCCCATAGCAATCAGCCCCAGCATTTT	CASSPHSNQPQHF
TRBJ2-5	large	15	TRBV28	TRBD2	TGTGCCAGCAGCCCCCGCAGCGGGGGCGGAGAGACCCAGTACTTC	CASSPRSGGGETQYF
TRBJ1-4	NA	15	TRBV18	NA	TGTGCCAGCTCAGTTTTCGCCCGGGGAGATGAAAAACTGTTTTTT	CASSVFARGDEKLFF
TRBJ1-6	NA	15	TRBV6-2/TRBV6-3	TRBD1	TGTGCCAGCAGTCCAGGAGACAGGGGTAATTCACCCCTCCACTTT	CASSPGDRGNSPLHF
TRBJ2-5	NA	14	TRBV24-1	NA	TGTGCCACCAGTGACCCTGAGAGGGATGAGACCCAGTACTTC	CATSDPERDETQYF
TRBJ2-3	NA	16	TRBV9	TRBD2	TGTGCCAGCAGCGTAGTGGGTAGCGGGAGAACAGATACGCAGTATTTT	CASSVVGSGRTDTQYF
TRBJ2-5	NA	13	TRBV19	NA	TGTGCCAGTAGTTTGACAGCTCAAGAGACCCAGTACTTC	CASSLTAQETQYF
TRBJ2-1	once	15	TRBV28	NA	TGTGCCAGCAGTTTATTCGGGGTCCTCTACAATGAGCAGTTCTTC	CASSLFGVLYNEQFF
TRBJ2-2	NA	15	TRBV30	NA	TGTGCCTGGAGTCGCCGGGACTCTAACACCGGGGAGCTGTTTTTT	CAWSRRDSNTGELFF
TRBJ2-5	NA	15	TRBV6-5	TRBD1	TGTGCCAGCAGTCGGACAGGGGGGCTAGAAGAGACCCAGTACTTC	CASSRTGGLEETQYF
TRBJ2-3	NA	15	TRBV7-2	TRBD2	TGTGCCAGCAGCCGCCGGGAGGGGAGCACAGATACGCAGTATTTT	CASSRREGSTDTQYF
TRBJ1-6	NA	14	TRBV5-1	NA	TGCGCCAGCAGCTTGGGACAGCAAAATTCACCCCTCCACTTT	CASSLGQQNSPLHF
TRBJ2-1	NA	14	TRBV7-8	NA	TGTGCCAGCAGCTTAGGTCACTCCTACAATGAGCAGTTCTTC	CASSLGHSYNEQFF
TRBJ2-7	NA	14	TRBV21-1	NA	TGTGCCAGCGAGTCAAAAGCCCTACGCAGGCGGCAGTACTTC	CASESKALRRRQYF
TRBJ1-1	NA	13	TRBV11-1	NA	TGTGCCAGCAAGGGCAGGGCGAACACTGAAGCTTTCTTT	CASKGRANTEAFF
TRBJ2-2	NA	17	TRBV27	TRBD2	TGTGCCAGCAGTTCCCAGGGGCTAGCGGGTATCACCGGGGAGCTGTTTTTT	CASSSQGLAGITGELFF
TRBJ2-4	NA	17	TRBV5-1	TRBD1	TGCGCCAGCAGCCCCGGACAGGGGGCGAGTGGCAAAAACATTCAGTACTTC	CASSPGQGASGKNIQYF
TRBJ2-1	NA	15	TRBV7-3	TRBD2	TGTGCCAGCAGCGAAACTAGCGGGAGCTACAATGAGCAGTTCTTC	CASSETSGSYNEQFF
TRBJ2-1	once	16	TRBV30	TRBD2	TGTGCCTGGAGTCCCGCTCCGTCTAGCGGGAAGGGTGAGCAGTTCTTC	CAWSPAPSSGKGEQFF
TRBJ2-3	NA	13	TRBV7-9	NA	TGTGCCAGCAGCTCCCAACTAGCAGATACGCAGTATTTT	CASSSQLADTQYF
TRBJ2-1	once	15	TRBV5-1	NA	TGCGCCAGCAGCTGGGACTTTAACTCCTACAATGAGCAGTTCTTC	CASSWDFNSYNEQFF
TRBJ2-3	NA	13	TRBV5-1	TRBD2	TGCGCCAGCAGCTTTCGCGGGGGAGATACGCAGTATTTT	CASSFRGGDTQYF
TRBJ1-1	NA	14	TRBV2	TRBD1	TGTGCCAGTAAGCGGACAGGGATGGACACTGAAGCTTTCTTT	CASKRTGMDTEAFF
TRBJ2-1	NA	15	TRBV5-1	TRBD2	TGCGCCAGCAGCCCGGAGGCGGGAGTCCACAATGAGCAGTTCTTC	CASSPEAGVHNEQFF
TRBJ1-5	NA	18	TRBV4-1	TRBD1	TGCGCCAGCAGCCAGGCCGGGACAGGGATTAATAGCAATCAGCCCCAGCATTTT	CASSQAGTGINSNQPQHF
TRBJ1-2	NA	14	TRBV5-6	NA	TGTGCCAGCAGCTTGGGAAGGCGGGACTATGGCTACACCTTC	CASSLGRRDYGYTF
TRBJ2-7	NA	14	TRBV7-9	TRBD1	TGTGCCAGCAGCGCGGACAGGGCAATCGACGAGCAGTACTTC	CASSADRAIDEQYF